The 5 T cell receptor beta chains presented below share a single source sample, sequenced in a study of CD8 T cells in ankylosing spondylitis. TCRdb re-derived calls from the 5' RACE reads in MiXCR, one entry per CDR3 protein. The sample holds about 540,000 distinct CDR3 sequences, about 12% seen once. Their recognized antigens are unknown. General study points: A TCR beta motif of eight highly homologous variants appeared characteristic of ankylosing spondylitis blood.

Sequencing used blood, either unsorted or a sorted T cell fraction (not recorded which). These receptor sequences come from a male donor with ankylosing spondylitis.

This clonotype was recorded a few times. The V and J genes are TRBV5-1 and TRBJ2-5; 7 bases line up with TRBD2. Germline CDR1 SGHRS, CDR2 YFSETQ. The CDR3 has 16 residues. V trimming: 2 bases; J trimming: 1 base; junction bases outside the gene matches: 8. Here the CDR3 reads CASSLSGRALQETQYF. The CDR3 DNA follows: TGCGCCAGCAGCTTATCGGGGAGGGCTCTCCAAGAGACCCAGTACTTC.

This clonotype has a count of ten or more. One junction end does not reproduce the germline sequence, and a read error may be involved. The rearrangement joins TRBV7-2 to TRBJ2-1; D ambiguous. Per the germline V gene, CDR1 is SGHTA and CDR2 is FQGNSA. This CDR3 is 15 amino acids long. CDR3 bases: TGCGCCAGCAGCTTGGCGGCAGGATCCTACAATGAGCAGTTCTTC. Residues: CASSLAAGSYNEQFF.

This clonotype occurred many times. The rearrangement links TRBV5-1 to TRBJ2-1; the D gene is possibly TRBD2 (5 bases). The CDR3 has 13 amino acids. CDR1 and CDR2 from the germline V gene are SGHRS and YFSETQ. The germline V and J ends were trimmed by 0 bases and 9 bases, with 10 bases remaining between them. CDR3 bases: TGCGCCAGCAGCTTGGACTTAGCGAGTGAGCAGTTCTTC. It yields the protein CASSLDLASEQFF.

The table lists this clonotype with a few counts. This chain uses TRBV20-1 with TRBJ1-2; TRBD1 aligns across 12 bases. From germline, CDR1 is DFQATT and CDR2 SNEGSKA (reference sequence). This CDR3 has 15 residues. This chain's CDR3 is CRVTIPGQGAGGYTF. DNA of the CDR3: TGCAGGGTCACAATTCCGGGACAGGGGGCCGGTGGCTACACCTTC.

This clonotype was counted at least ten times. The CDR3 region is CASSSARGGGANVLTF. CDR3 DNA sequence: TGTGCCAGCAGTTCGGCTCGGGGGGGTGGGGCCAACGTCCTGACTTTC. V usage is TRBV12-3 or TRBV12-4 and J usage is TRBJ2-6; 8 bases fit TRBD2. There are 16 residues in the CDR3. The V and J ends lost 4 bases and 3 bases, in that order; junction bases with no gene match: 5.